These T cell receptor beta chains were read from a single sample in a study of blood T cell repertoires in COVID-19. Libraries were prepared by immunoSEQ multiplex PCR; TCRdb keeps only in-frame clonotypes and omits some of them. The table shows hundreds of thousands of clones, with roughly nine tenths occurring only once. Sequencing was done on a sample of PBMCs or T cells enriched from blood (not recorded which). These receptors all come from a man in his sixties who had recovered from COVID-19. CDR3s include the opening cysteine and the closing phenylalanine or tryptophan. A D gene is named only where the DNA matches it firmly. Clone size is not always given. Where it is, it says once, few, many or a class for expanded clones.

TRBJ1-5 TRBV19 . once TGTGCCAGTAGTATTTCCGGACAGAGCAATCAGCCCCAGCATTTT CASSISGQSNQPQHF
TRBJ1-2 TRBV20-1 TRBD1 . TGCAGTGCTAGTACAGGGGGAAACTATGGCTACACCTTC CSASTGGNYGYTF
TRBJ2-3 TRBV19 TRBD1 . TGTGCCAGTAGTACCGGACAGGGGTACACAGATACGCAGTATTTT CASSTGQGYTDTQYF
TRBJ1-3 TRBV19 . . TGTGCCACAGGGGCTGGAAACACCATATATTTT CATGAGNTIYF
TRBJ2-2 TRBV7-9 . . TGTGCCAGCAGCTTAGCAGGAGGGAACACCGGGGAGCTGTTTTTT CASSLAGGNTGELFF
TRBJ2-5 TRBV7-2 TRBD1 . TGTGCCAGCAGCTTAGACAGGGGGAAGCAAGAGACCCAGTACTTC CASSLDRGKQETQYF
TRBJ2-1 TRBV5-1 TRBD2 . TGCGCCAGCCGAACAGCGGGAGACCCCTACAATGAGCAGTTCTTC CASRTAGDPYNEQFF
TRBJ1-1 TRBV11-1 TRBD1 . TGTGCCAGCAGCCCACCCCTGGACAGGCCCAACACTGAAGCTTTCTTT CASSPPLDRPNTEAFF
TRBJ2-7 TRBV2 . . TGTGCCAGCAGTGAAGGTCAGGGGATCGACGAGCAGTACTTC CASSEGQGIDEQYF
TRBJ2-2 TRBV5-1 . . TGCGCCAGCAGCCGACAACAGGGTCAAGAGGAGCTGTTTTTT CASSRQQGQEELFF
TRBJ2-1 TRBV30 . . TGTGCCTGGAGTCCCGGACGGACAGCATCGGACAATGAGCAGTTCTTC CAWSPGRTASDNEQFF
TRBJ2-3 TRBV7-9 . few TGTGCCAGCAGCTCCGGACGGGAGCTCGCAGATACGCAGTATTTT CASSSGRELADTQYF
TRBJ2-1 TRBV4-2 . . TGTGCCAGCAGCTCCAACTCGGGGTACAATGAGCAGTTCTTC CASSSNSGYNEQFF
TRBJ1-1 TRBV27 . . TGTGCCAGCAGTTTTCGGGGGGGAGCCACTGAAGCTTTCTTT CASSFRGGATEAFF